A selection of T cell receptor beta chains follows, all from one sample in a study of T-cell memory formation after mild COVID-19. From the 5' RACE reads, TCRdb called clonotypes with MiXCR, one entry per CDR3 protein. The sample lists fewer than 200,000 distinct CDR3 sequences, 10% to 15% occurring once. Sequencing was carried out using PBMCs or a T cell subset sorted from them (not recorded which). Receptors were obtained from a man in his late teens or twenties who had mild COVID-19 (a few samples of this study predate the infection). Cell type and time point are not known. The CDR3 runs from the conserved cysteine through the conserved F or W. The D gene is left open where the match is weak. Expanded clones get a size class; other rows say once, few or many, or leave the size out.

d_call	clone_size	v_call	j_call	cdr3_aa	cdr3_nt
-	few	TRBV5-1	TRBJ1-2	CASSLARRGDGYTF	TGCGCCAGCAGCTTGGCCCGAAGGGGGGATGGCTACACCTTC
-	-	TRBV7-9	TRBJ2-7	CASSPAAVTSYEQYF	TGTGCCAGCAGCCCAGCCGCAGTCACCTCCTACGAGCAGTACTTC
TRBD1	few	TRBV28	TRBJ2-3	CASVTSQGADTQYF	TGTGCCAGCGTAACTTCACAGGGGGCAGATACGCAGTATTTT
TRBD2	-	TRBV4-1	TRBJ2-3	CASSRALAGSTDTQYF	TGCGCCAGCAGCCGGGCACTAGCGGGGAGCACAGATACGCAGTATTTT
TRBD2	few	TRBV7-3	TRBJ2-1	CASSPPGGYEQFF	TGTGCCAGCAGCCCCCCGGGAGGCTATGAGCAGTTCTTC
-	few	TRBV29-1	TRBJ2-5	CSGGRPPEETQYF	TGCAGCGGGGGTAGACCGCCGGAAGAGACCCAGTACTTC
-	many	TRBV4-1	TRBJ1-2	CASSHPGRPGLRSGYTF	TGCGCCAGCAGCCACCCCGGGCGGCCGGGACTGAGATCTGGCTACACCTTC
-	-	TRBV5-1	TRBJ1-2	CASSLGVRTDTNYGYTF	TGCGCCAGCAGCTTGGGGGTCCGGACAGATACTAACTATGGCTACACCTTC
TRBD2	-	TRBV2	TRBJ2-1	CASSDLGLAGDNEQFF	TGTGCCAGCAGTGATCTCGGACTAGCGGGGGACAATGAGCAGTTCTTC
-	few	TRBV18	TRBJ1-1	CASSPRLGLENTEAFF	TGTGCCAGCTCACCACGTTTGGGGTTGGAGAACACTGAAGCTTTCTTT
-	few	TRBV29-1	TRBJ1-1	CSVDPTVGQAFF	TGCAGCGTTGACCCCACAGTAGGTCAAGCTTTCTTT
TRBD2	many	TRBV7-3	TRBJ2-7	CASSSGTSGQRYF	TGTGCCAGCAGCTCCGGGACTAGCGGCCAAAGGTACTTC
-	-	TRBV12-3/TRBV12-4	TRBJ1-2	CASTPLGVNYGYTF	TGTGCCAGCACCCCACTCGGCGTTAACTATGGCTACACCTTC
TRBD1	few	TRBV20-1	TRBJ2-5	CSGDRGQETQYF	TGCAGTGGGGACAGGGGGCAAGAGACCCAGTACTTC
-	-	TRBV20-1	TRBJ1-3	CSATDIEFTGNTIYF	TGCAGTGCTACGGACATCGAATTTACTGGAAACACCATATATTTT
-	-	TRBV6-5	TRBJ1-4	CASSLRGEPNEKLFF	TGTGCCAGCAGTTTAAGGGGAGAGCCTAATGAAAAACTGTTTTTT
-	few	TRBV7-2	TRBJ2-5	CASSPGTPRAQYF	TGTGCCAGCAGCCCCGGGACACCACGTGCCCAGTACTTC
-	many	TRBV7-2	TRBJ2-7	CASRRPASGIYEQYF	TGTGCCAGCAGACGCCCCGCGTCTGGTATTTACGAGCAGTACTTC
-	few	TRBV5-1	TRBJ2-1	CASSLAPGRDEQFF	TGCGCCAGCAGCTTGGCGCCCGGTCGGGATGAGCAGTTCTTC
TRBD1	-	TRBV7-2	TRBJ1-5	CASSPGQGRQPQHF	TGTGCCAGCAGCCCCGGACAGGGCCGGCAGCCCCAGCATTTT
TRBD2	many	TRBV7-8	TRBJ2-5	CASSLVPAGGRETQYF	TGTGCCAGCAGCTTAGTTCCAGCGGGGGGGCGTGAGACCCAGTACTTC
-	-	TRBV19	TRBJ1-5	CASSPRQAYNQPQHF	TGTGCCAGTAGTCCTAGACAGGCCTACAATCAGCCCCAGCATTTT
-	few	TRBV5-1	TRBJ1-1	CASSADRPPEAFF	TGCGCCAGCAGCGCCGACAGGCCCCCTGAAGCTTTCTTT
-	few	TRBV12-3/TRBV12-4	TRBJ1-1	CASILGGVSTEAFF	TGTGCCAGCATCTTGGGAGGGGTCTCCACTGAAGCTTTCTTT
-	-	TRBV7-2	TRBJ2-1	CASSLGGDFNEQFF	TGTGCCAGCAGCTTAGGGGGGGACTTCAATGAGCAGTTCTTC
TRBD2	many	TRBV7-9	TRBJ2-1	CASSLSLAGSYNEQFF	TGTGCCAGCAGCTTATCGCTAGCGGGGTCCTACAATGAGCAGTTCTTC
-	-	TRBV2	TRBJ2-3	CASRLTSGTDTQYF	TGTGCCAGCAGGCTCACTAGTGGCACAGATACGCAGTATTTT
-	-	TRBV20-1	TRBJ2-5	CSARGPRGTQYF	TGCAGTGCTAGAGGACCCCGGGGGACCCAGTACTTC
-	many	TRBV12-3/TRBV12-4	TRBJ1-1	CASSLVGPNTEAFF	TGTGCCAGCAGTTTAGTGGGGCCGAACACTGAAGCTTTCTTT
TRBD2	-	TRBV2	TRBJ2-1	CASETTSGGTNEQFF	TGTGCCAGCGAAACGACTAGCGGGGGTACCAATGAGCAGTTCTTC
-	many	TRBV7-9	TRBJ2-5	CASINLPGATQYF	TGTGCCAGCATCAATCTACCCGGAGCGACCCAGTACTTC
TRBD1	few	TRBV7-2	TRBJ2-3	CASSLRTGGSTDTQYF	TGTGCCAGCAGCCTCCGGACAGGGGGTAGCACAGATACGCAGTATTTT
-	few	TRBV10-1	TRBJ2-1	CASSGDPGNEQFF	TGCGCCAGCAGTGGGGACCCAGGGAATGAGCAGTTCTTC
TRBD2	-	TRBV12-3/TRBV12-4	TRBJ2-3	CASTTRPSGAGDTQYF	TGTGCCAGCACCACCCGGCCTAGCGGGGCGGGAGATACGCAGTATTTT
TRBD2	few	TRBV7-2	TRBJ2-1	CASRNPGLGYNEQFF	TGTGCCAGCAGGAATCCGGGACTAGGCTACAATGAGCAGTTCTTC
-	-	TRBV5-1	TRBJ2-5	CASRVGSQETQYF	TGCGCCAGCAGAGTAGGTTCACAAGAGACCCAGTACTTC
TRBD1	-	TRBV28	TRBJ1-4	CASSTSGGNEKLFF	TGTGCCAGCAGTACTTCAGGGGGTAATGAAAAACTGTTTTTT
TRBD2	few	TRBV7-2	TRBJ2-1	CASNPRGTSGGPKYNEQFF	TGTGCCAGCAACCCCAGGGGGACTAGCGGGGGCCCCAAATACAATGAGCAGTTCTTC
-	-	TRBV10-3	TRBJ1-1	CAISEQGGTEAFF	TGTGCCATCAGTGAGCAGGGCGGCACTGAAGCTTTCTTT
-	few	TRBV15	TRBJ1-2	CATSREAGDYGYTF	TGTGCCACCAGCAGAGAAGCAGGGGACTATGGCTACACCTTC
-	once	TRBV29-1	TRBJ1-5	CSVEAGLGQPQHF	TGCAGCGTTGAGGCAGGGTTGGGTCAGCCCCAGCATTTT
-	-	TRBV2	TRBJ1-5	CASSETGSYQPQHF	TGTGCCAGCAGTGAAACGGGAAGTTATCAGCCCCAGCATTTT
TRBD2	-	TRBV24-1	TRBJ2-7	CATTPGGRREQYF	TGTGCCACCACTCCGGGGGGGCGGAGAGAGCAGTACTTC
-	-	TRBV5-6	TRBJ2-4	CASSLWGNIQYF	TGTGCCAGCAGCTTGTGGGGAAACATTCAGTACTTC
TRBD1	-	TRBV12-5	TRBJ2-5	CASGAGGPQETQYF	TGTGCTAGTGGGGCAGGGGGACCCCAAGAGACCCAGTACTTC
-	few	TRBV5-1	TRBJ1-2	CASGSLGEVNYGYTF	TGCGCCAGCGGATCCCTCGGCGAGGTTAACTATGGCTACACCTTC
TRBD1	few	TRBV2	TRBJ1-5	CASTRQGARSNQPQHF	TGTGCCAGCACTAGACAGGGGGCGAGAAGCAATCAGCCCCAGCATTTT
TRBD1	-	TRBV29-1	TRBJ2-2	CSVEPWTGEYTGELFF	TGCAGCGTTGAACCGTGGACAGGGGAGTACACCGGGGAGCTGTTTTTT
-	few	TRBV4-1	TRBJ1-5	CASSAGFVGNQPQHF	TGCGCCAGCAGCGCCGGGTTTGTAGGGAATCAGCCCCAGCATTTT
TRBD2	many	TRBV7-9	TRBJ2-3	CASSHGTSATDTQYF	TGTGCCAGCAGCCACGGGACTAGCGCAACAGATACGCAGTATTTT